These 15 T cell receptor beta chains came from one sample sequenced in a study of T cells after yellow fever vaccination. TCRdb re-derived calls from the 5' RACE reads in MiXCR, one entry per CDR3 protein. This table holds over 250,000 distinct CDR3 sequences, around 5.2% found once. The sample here was CD4+ T cells sorted from PBMCs, taken on the day of the yellow fever booster vaccination. All receptors derive from a man aged 18-30 years who received the YFV17D yellow fever vaccine.

CDR3 coding DNA: TGTGCCAGCAGCCCCTATTTAGAATTGAACTATGGCTACACCTTC. This gives the protein CASSPYLELNYGYTF. The chain couples TRBV7-2 to TRBJ1-2; D remains unclear. V lost 5 bases, J lost 2 bases, and 15 bases lay in between. The CDR3 contains 15 residues. The germline V gene has CDR1 SGHTA and CDR2 FQGNSA.

J is TRBJ1-5 and V is TRBV7-9, with D unclear. Germline CDR1 and CDR2: SEHNR and FQNEAQ (reference sequence). V was trimmed by 5 bases and J by 4 bases, leaving 12 bases between them. The CDR3 has 14 residues. DNA for the CDR3: TGTGCCAGCAGCGCGGGATTCGGAAATCAGCCCCAGCATTTT. Protein product: CASSAGFGNQPQHF. The complete variable domain, with remaining parts taken from reference TRBV7-9 and TRBJ1-5, reads DTGVSQNPRHKITKRGQNVTFRCDPISEHNRLYWYRQTLGQGPEFLTYFQNEAQLEKSRLLSDRFSAERPKGSFSTLEIQRTEQGDSAMYLCASSAGFGNQPQHFGDGTRLSIL.

This clonotype was seen repeatedly, ten times or more. This chain links TRBV12-3 or TRBV12-4 with TRBJ2-2, with TRBD1 as a possible D gene (5 bases). The CDR3 covers 15 residues. Trimming removed 5 bases from V and 4 bases from J, with 14 bases in between. CDR3 nucleotide sequence: TGTGCCAGCAGTGCTTACAGGTTATCCACCGGGGAGCTGTTTTTT. Protein sequence: CASSAYRLSTGELFF.

The genes are TRBV7-2 and TRBJ1-5, with D perhaps matching TRBD1 (6 bases). Germline CDR1 reads SGHTA; CDR2 reads FQGNSA. Trimming shortened V by 5 bases and J by 8 bases, and 10 bases separated the two germline ends. The CDR3 consists of 12 residues. This chain's CDR3 is CASSAPGEPQHF. CDR3 in DNA: TGTGCCAGCAGCGCGCCAGGGGAGCCCCAGCATTTT. Full variable domain (remainder filled in from reference TRBV7-2 and TRBJ1-5): GAGVSQSPSNKVTEKGKDVELRCDPISGHTALYWYRQSLGQGLEFLIYFQGNSAPDKSGLPSDRFSAERTGGSVSTLTIQRTQQEDSAVYLCASSAPGEPQHFGDGTRLSIL.

This clonotype has a handful of counts. The rearrangement joins TRBV19 to TRBJ2-1; D remains ambiguous. The germline V gene has CDR1 LNHDA and CDR2 SQIVND (reference sequence). The CDR3 is made up of 14 amino acids. Trimming took off 3 bases at V and 0 bases at J, with 6 bases between the two ends. The CDR3, as DNA: TGTGCCAGTAGTATGTCTAGCTCCTACAATGAGCAGTTCTTC. It specifies CASSMSSSYNEQFF.

This clonotype showed up just a few times. The chain uses TRBV7-2 and TRBJ2-3, with 15 bases aligning to TRBD2. Germline CDR1 SGHTA, CDR2 FQGNSA. With V trimmed by 5 bases and J by 6 bases, 27 bases remained unmatched. The CDR3 has 23 residues. DNA for the CDR3: TGTGCCAGCAGCCAGCAAATTGTCTACACCGGACTAGCGGGGGGGTACCGTTGGGATACGCAGTATTTT. Translating gives CASSQQIVYTGLAGGYRWDTQYF.

The V and J genes are TRBV5-6 and TRBJ1-3, with D possibly being TRBD1 (5 bases). Germline V lookup: CDR1 SGHDT, CDR2 YYEEEE. The V gene lost 0 bases and the J gene lost 4 bases, with 11 bases spanning the gap. There are 15 residues in the CDR3. The CDR3 spells CASSLGQGTGNTIYF. In DNA, the CDR3 is TGTGCCAGCAGCTTGGGCCAGGGAACAGGAAACACCATATATTTT. The whole variable domain, filled in from reference TRBV5-6 and TRBJ1-3, reads DAGVTQSPTHLIKTRGQQVTLRCSPKSGHDTVSWYQQALGQGPQFIFQYYEEEERQRGNFPDRFSGHQFPNYSSELNVNALLLGDSALYLCASSLGQGTGNTIYFGEGSWLTVV.

The chain combines TRBV2 with TRBJ1-5; D gene unclear. The V end was cut by 4 bases, the J end by 4 bases, with 5 bases between. This CDR3 spans 12 amino acids. The germline V gene has CDR1 SNHLY and CDR2 FYNNEI. CDR3 sequence reads: CASSGYNQPQHF. CDR3 coding DNA: TGTGCCAGCAGTGGGTATAATCAGCCCCAGCATTTT. Full variable domain (remainder filled in from reference TRBV2 and TRBJ1-5): EPEVTQTPSHQVTQMGQEVILRCVPISNHLYFYWYRQILGQKVEFLVSFYNNEISEKSEIFDDQFSVERPDGSNFTLKIRSTKLEDSAMYFCASSGYNQPQHFGDGTRLSIL.

This clonotype was counted many times. The rearrangement links TRBV14 to TRBJ2-3, with D unclear. Germline CDR1 and CDR2: SGHDN and FVKESK. V was cut by 3 bases and J by 10 bases, with 8 bases left in between. The CDR3 consists of 11 residues. The CDR3 nucleotides are TGTGCCAGCAGCCACGGCCGCCCGCAGTATTTT. This codes for CASSHGRPQYF.

There are many counts of this clonotype. This rearrangement joins TRBV19 to TRBJ2-4, with a tentative D call TRBD1 (6 bases). Germline loops: CDR1 LNHDA, CDR2 SQIVND (reference sequence). CDR3 length: 14 amino acids. Trimming pared 6 bases from V and 7 bases from J, leaving 16 bases between. The CDR3 nucleotides are TGTGCCAGTAGCACAGGGCAGGGTTTCAACATTCAGTACTTC. This translates into CASSTGQGFNIQYF.

The V and J genes are TRBV15 and TRBJ1-5; D is perhaps TRBD1 (6 bases). V gave up 1 base and J gave up 5 bases, with 9 bases separating them. CDR1 is LNHNV and CDR2 is YYDKDF in the germline V gene (reference sequence). The length of the CDR3 is 14 residues. CDR3 in DNA: TGTGCCACCAGCAGAGGCAGGGGACATCAGCCCCAGCATTTT. Its protein is CATSRGRGHQPQHF.

Only a few counts were recorded for this clonotype. The CDR3 bases are TGTGCCAGCAGAGAAGTCCTGAGACAGGTCAACACTGAAGCTTTCTTT. Its protein is CASREVLRQVNTEAFF. The chain links TRBV5-8 to TRBJ1-1; TRBD1 might be the D (6 bases). This CDR3 is 16 amino acids long. The germline V gene has CDR1 SGHTS and CDR2 YDEGEE. V dropped 5 bases and J dropped 2 bases, with 19 bases sitting between them.

This chain connects TRBV20-1 to TRBJ1-2; D gene unclear. V was shortened by 1 base and J by 3 bases, with 12 bases between the two germline ends. The V gene's germline CDR1 is DFQATT and CDR2 SNEGSKA (reference sequence). The CDR3 loop spans 14 amino acids. The CDR3 bases are TGCAGTGCTAGAGGGGGTATCACAGACTATGGCTACACCTTC. Protein sequence: CSARGGITDYGYTF.

The rearrangement uses TRBV4-1 and TRBJ2-3, with TRBD2 matching over 10 bases. The V gene end was trimmed by 1 base and the J gene end by 2 bases; junction bases not matched to a gene: 6. Germline CDR1 is MGHRA and CDR2 is YSYEKL. The CDR3 length is 17 residues. The CDR3 spells CASSQAPSGGATDTQYF. The CDR3 region has the DNA TGCGCCAGCAGCCAAGCCCCGAGCGGGGGGGCCACAGATACGCAGTATTTT.

V gene TRBV12-3 or TRBV12-4 combines with J gene TRBJ2-5, with D possibly being TRBD1 or TRBD2 (6 bases each). Trimming cost V 5 bases and J 4 bases, with 11 bases left between them. This CDR3 has 13 residues. The CDR3 sequence is CASSQRGAETQYF. The CDR3 region has the DNA TGTGCCAGCAGTCAAAGGGGGGCAGAGACCCAGTACTTC.